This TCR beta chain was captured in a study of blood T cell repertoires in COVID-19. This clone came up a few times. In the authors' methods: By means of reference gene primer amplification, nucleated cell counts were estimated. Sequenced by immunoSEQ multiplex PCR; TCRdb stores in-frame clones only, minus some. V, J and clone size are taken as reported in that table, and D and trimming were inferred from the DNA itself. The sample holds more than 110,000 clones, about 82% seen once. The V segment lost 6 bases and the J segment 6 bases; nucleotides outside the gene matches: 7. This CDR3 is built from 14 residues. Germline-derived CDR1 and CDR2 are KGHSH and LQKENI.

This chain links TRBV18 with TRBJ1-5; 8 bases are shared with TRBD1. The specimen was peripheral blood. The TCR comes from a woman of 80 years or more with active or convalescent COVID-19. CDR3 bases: TGTGCCAGCTCGCCGGGACAGGCGAGTCAGCCCCAGCATTTT. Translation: CASSPGQASQPQHF.